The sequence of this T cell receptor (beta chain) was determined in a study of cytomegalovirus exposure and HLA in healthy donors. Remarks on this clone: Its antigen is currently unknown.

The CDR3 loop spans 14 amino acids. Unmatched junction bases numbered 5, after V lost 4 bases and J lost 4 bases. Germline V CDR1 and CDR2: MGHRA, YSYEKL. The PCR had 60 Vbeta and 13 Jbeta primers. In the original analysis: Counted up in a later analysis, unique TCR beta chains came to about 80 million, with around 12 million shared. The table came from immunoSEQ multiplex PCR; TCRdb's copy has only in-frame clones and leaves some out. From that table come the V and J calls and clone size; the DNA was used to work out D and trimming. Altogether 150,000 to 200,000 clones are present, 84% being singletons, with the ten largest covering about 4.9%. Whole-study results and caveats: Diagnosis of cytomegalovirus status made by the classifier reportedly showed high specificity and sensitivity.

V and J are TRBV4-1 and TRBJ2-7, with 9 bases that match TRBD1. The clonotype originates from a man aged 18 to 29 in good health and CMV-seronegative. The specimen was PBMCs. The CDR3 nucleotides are TGCGCCAGCAGCCTTCCCGGGACAGGGTACGAGCAGTACTTC. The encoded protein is CASSLPGTGYEQYF.